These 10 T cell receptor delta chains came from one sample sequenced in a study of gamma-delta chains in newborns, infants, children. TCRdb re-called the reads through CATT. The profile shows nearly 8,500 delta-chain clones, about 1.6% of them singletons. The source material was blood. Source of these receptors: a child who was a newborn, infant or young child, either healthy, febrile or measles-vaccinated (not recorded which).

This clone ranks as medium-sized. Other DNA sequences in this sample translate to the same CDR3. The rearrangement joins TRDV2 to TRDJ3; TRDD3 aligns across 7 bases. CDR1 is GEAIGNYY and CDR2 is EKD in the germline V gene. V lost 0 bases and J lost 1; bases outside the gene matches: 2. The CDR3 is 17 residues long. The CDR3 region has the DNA TGTGCCTGTGACACCGTCTGGGGGTCCTGGGACACCCGACAGATGTTTTTC. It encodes CACDTVWGSWDTRQMFF.

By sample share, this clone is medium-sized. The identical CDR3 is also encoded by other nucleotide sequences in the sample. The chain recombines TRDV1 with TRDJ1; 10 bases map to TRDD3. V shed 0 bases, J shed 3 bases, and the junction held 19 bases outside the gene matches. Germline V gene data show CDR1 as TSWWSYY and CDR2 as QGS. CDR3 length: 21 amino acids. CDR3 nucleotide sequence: TGTGCTCTTGGGGAACTCACTCCTTCACTGGGGGATGGAACTAGGGCCGATAAACTCATCTTT. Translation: CALGELTPSLGDGTRADKLIF.

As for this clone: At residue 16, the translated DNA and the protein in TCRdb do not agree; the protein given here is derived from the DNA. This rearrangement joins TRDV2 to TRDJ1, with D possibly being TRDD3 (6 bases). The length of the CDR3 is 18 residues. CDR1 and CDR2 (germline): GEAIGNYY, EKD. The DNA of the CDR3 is TGTGCCTGTGACTCCTTAAGCAGGGGGAGACTCTACACCGATAAACCCATCTTT. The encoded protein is CACDSLSRGRLYTDKPIF.

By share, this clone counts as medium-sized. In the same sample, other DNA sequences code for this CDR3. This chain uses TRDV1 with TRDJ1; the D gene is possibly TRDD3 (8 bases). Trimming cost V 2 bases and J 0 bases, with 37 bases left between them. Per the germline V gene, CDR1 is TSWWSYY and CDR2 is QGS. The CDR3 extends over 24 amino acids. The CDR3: CALGEEERPSCATGGSLYTDKLIF. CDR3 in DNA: TGTGCTCTTGGGGAAGAGGAAAGGCCTTCCTGCGCTACTGGGGGGTCCCTGTACACCGATAAACTCATCTTT.

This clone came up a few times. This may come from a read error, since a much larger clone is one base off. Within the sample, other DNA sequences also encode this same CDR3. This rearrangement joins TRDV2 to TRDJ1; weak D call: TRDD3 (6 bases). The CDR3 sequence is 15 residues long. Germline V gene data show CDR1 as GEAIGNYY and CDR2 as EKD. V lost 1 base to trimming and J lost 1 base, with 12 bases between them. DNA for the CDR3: TGTGCCTGTGACACAGGGGGGGGAATCACCGATAAACTCATCTTT. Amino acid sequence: CACDTGGGITDKLIF.

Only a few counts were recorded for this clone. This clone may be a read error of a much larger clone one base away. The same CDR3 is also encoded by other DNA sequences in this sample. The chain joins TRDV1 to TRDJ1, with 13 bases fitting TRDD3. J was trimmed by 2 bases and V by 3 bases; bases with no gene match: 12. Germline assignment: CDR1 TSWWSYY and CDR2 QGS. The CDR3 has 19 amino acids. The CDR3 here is CALGDLLPALGDTTDKLIF. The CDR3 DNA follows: TGTGCTCTTGGGGATCTCCTTCCCGCACTGGGGGATACGACCGATAAACTCATCTTT.

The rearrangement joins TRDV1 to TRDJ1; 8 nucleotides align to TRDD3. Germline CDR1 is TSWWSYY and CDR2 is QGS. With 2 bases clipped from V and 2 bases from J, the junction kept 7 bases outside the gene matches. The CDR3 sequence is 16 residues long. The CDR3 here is CALGETPGIQTDKLIF. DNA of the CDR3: TGTGCTCTTGGGGAAACTCCGGGGATACAGACCGATAAACTCATCTTT.

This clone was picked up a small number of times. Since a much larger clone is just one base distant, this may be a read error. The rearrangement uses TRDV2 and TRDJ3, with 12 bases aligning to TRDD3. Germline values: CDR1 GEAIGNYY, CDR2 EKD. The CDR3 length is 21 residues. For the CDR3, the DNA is TGTGCCTGTGGCACCGGTATCTGGGGGATACGTGGGTCCTGGGACACCCGACAGATGTTTTTC. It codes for CACGTGIWGIRGSWDTRQMFF.

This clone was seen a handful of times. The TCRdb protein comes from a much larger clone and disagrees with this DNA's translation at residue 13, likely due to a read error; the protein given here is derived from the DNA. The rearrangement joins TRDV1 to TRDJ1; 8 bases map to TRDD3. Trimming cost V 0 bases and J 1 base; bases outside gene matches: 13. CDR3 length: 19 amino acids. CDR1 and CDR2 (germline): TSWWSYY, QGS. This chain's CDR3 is CALGELVYWSGGSTDKLIF. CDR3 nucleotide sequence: TGTGCTCTTGGGGAACTAGTATATTGGTCTGGGGGAAGCACCGATAAACTCATCTTT.

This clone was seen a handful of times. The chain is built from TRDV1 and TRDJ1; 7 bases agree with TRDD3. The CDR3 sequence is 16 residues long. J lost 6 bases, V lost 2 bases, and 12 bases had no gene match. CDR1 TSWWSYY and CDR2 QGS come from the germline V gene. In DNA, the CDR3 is TGTGCTCTTGGGGAATCCGGGCCTTTTGGGGGACATAAACTCATCTTT. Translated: CALGESGPFGGHKLIF.